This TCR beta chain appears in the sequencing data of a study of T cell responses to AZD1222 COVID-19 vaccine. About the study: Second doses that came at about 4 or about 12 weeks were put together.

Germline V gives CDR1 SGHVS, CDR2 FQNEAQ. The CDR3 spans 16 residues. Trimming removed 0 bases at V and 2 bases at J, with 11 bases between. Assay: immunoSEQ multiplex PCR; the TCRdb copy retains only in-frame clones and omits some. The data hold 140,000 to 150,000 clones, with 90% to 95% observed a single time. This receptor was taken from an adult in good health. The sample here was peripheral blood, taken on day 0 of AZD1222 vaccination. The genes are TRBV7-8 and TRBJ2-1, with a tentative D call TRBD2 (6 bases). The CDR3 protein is CASSLAGGTAYNEQFF. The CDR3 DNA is TGTGCCAGCAGCTTAGCTGGGGGGACCGCCTACAATGAGCAGTTCTTC.